This T cell receptor (beta chain) was documented in a study of blood T cell repertoires in COVID-19. For the study at large: COVID-19 samples from acute and convalescent phases originated in the United States, Italy and Spain.

As processed by the authors: Reference gene primer amplification gave estimated nucleated cell counts. Sequenced by immunoSEQ multiplex PCR; TCRdb stores in-frame clones only, minus some. D and trimming come from the DNA, and the V and J calls and clone size come from that table. The profile shows about half a million clones, approximately 85% of them singletons. Germline-derived CDR1 and CDR2 are SGDLS and YYNGEE. The CDR3 is 15 residues long. After removal of 0 bases from V and 1 base from J, the junction contained 0 bases not matched to a gene. The TCR was taken from a human donor in a cohort sampled during active COVID-19. J is TRBJ2-2 and V is TRBV9; 7 positions match TRBD2. The sequenced sample consisted of peripheral blood. The CDR3 loop reads CASSVGGRNTGELFF. CDR3 sequence (DNA): TGTGCCAGCAGCGTAGGCGGGAGGAACACCGGGGAGCTGTTTTTT.